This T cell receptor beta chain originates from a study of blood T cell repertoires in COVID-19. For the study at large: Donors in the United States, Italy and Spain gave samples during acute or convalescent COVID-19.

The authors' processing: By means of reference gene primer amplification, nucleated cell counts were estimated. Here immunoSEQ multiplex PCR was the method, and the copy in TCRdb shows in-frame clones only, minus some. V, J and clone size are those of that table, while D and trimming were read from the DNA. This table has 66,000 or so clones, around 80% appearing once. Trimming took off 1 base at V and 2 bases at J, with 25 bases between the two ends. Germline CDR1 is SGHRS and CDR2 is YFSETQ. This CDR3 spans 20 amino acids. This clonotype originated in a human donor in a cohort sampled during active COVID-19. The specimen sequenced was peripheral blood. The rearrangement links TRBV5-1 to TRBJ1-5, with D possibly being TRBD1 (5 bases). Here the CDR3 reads CASSLIREGLTLSCNQPQHF. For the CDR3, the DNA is TGCGCCAGCAGCTTGATCCGGGAGGGGTTAACCCTTAGTTGCAATCAGCCCCAGCATTTT.